Listed below are T cell receptor beta chains from one sample, sequenced in a study of post-analysis software for immune sequencing data. TCRdb used MiXCR to reprocess the PCR reads, holding one entry per CDR3 protein. The sample has about 680,000 distinct CDR3 sequences, approximately 60% seen once; the top ten hold about 10%. Sequencing used blood. These receptors came from a girl aged 2-10 years with multiple sclerosis. The CDR3 runs from the conserved cysteine through the conserved F or W. A D gene is named only where the DNA matches it firmly. A row's size may be missing; if present it is once, few, many or a size class.

v_call	clone_size	cdr3_length	d_call	j_call	cdr3_nt	cdr3_aa
TRBV6-1	few	16	NA	TRBJ1-2	TGTGCCAGCACCGGATCATGGCAGGCAGCTGCCTATGGCTACACCTTC	CASTGSWQAAAYGYTF
TRBV5-1	NA	16	TRBD2	TRBJ2-5	TGCGCCAGCAGCTTCCGTGGTAGCGGGGGACAAGAGACCCAGTACTTC	CASSFRGSGGQETQYF
TRBV20-1	NA	15	TRBD1	TRBJ2-1	TGCAGTGCTAGAATTACTAGGGGGCTCGCATATGAGCAGTTCTTC	CSARITRGLAYEQFF
TRBV7-9	NA	14	NA	TRBJ2-7	TGTGCCAGCAGCTCGCATGACACGTCCTACGAGCAGTACTTC	CASSSHDTSYEQYF
TRBV19	NA	15	NA	TRBJ1-5	TGTGCCAGCTCCGGGGGGGAATATAGCAATCAGCCCCAGCATTTT	CASSGGEYSNQPQHF
TRBV5-1	few	14	NA	TRBJ2-5	TGCGCCAGCAGTTCGCGCGTGGACCAAGAGACCCAGTACTTC	CASSSRVDQETQYF
TRBV6-2/TRBV6-3	NA	14	NA	TRBJ2-3	TGTGCCAGCAGCCCCCAAGCCGGGTCAGATACGCAGTATTTT	CASSPQAGSDTQYF
TRBV6-5	NA	15	TRBD2	TRBJ2-5	TGTGCCAGCAGTTACTCGCGGGGGGCTGGGGAGACCCAGTACTTC	CASSYSRGAGETQYF
TRBV4-3	NA	16	NA	TRBJ2-1	TGCGCCAGCAGCCAGTCAGCACAGGGAATCGGCAATGAGCAGTTCTTC	CASSQSAQGIGNEQFF
TRBV14	few	17	NA	TRBJ2-3	TGTGCCAGCAGCCAAGTTGGGGGGGGCCCCCTCGGAGATACGCAGTATTTT	CASSQVGGGPLGDTQYF
TRBV15	few	14	NA	TRBJ2-1	TGTGCCACCAGCCGACAACGCGCATACAATGAGCAGTTCTTC	CATSRQRAYNEQFF
TRBV12-3/TRBV12-4	NA	13	NA	TRBJ2-1	TGTGCCAGCAGCCGGACGGACTACAATGAGCAGTTCTTC	CASSRTDYNEQFF
TRBV7-9	NA	13	NA	TRBJ1-5	TGTGCCAGCAACAGTGGGGCAGGCCAGCCCCAGCATTTT	CASNSGAGQPQHF
TRBV5-1	NA	14	NA	TRBJ2-3	TGCGCCAGCAGCTTAGGACGGGAGATAGATACGCAGTATTTT	CASSLGREIDTQYF
TRBV25-1	NA	16	TRBD1	TRBJ2-5	TGTGCCAGCAGTGGACTCGGGACAGCCCTCCAAGAGACCCAGTACTTC	CASSGLGTALQETQYF
TRBV7-2	few	15	NA	TRBJ2-2	TGTGCCAGCAGCTTTGGCGGAACGAACACCGGGGAGCTGTTTTTT	CASSFGGTNTGELFF
TRBV20-1	NA	14	NA	TRBJ1-2	TGCAGTGCTAGAGATAACCCCGGCAACTATGGCTACACCTTC	CSARDNPGNYGYTF
TRBV4-2	NA	16	TRBD2	TRBJ2-7	TGTGCCAGCAGCCAAGACGCGGGAGGCAGCTCCTACGAGCAGTACTTC	CASSQDAGGSSYEQYF
TRBV20-1	few	15	TRBD2	TRBJ2-3	TGCAGTGCTATAGCTAGCGGGATACGCACAGATACGCAGTATTTT	CSAIASGIRTDTQYF
TRBV20-1	few	14	TRBD1	TRBJ1-2	TGCAGTGCTATTGGGACAGGGGATAACTATGGCTACACCTTC	CSAIGTGDNYGYTF
TRBV6-5	once	16	TRBD1	TRBJ1-6	TGTGCCAGCAGCCGCCTTCCGGACAGGCTTAATTCACCCCTCCACTTT	CASSRLPDRLNSPLHF
TRBV10-3	NA	14	TRBD1	TRBJ1-2	TGTGCCACGATGGACAGGGGGTCTGCCGGTGGCTACACCTTC	CATMDRGSAGGYTF
TRBV9	NA	15	NA	TRBJ1-6	TGTGCCAGCAGCGTAGGGGCTCCGGATAATTCACCCCTCCACTTT	CASSVGAPDNSPLHF
TRBV15	NA	14	TRBD1	TRBJ2-5	TGTGCCACCAGCAGGCCAGGGGGCATGGAGACCCAGTACTTC	CATSRPGGMETQYF
TRBV12-3/TRBV12-4	NA	15	NA	TRBJ2-1	TGTGCCAGCAGTTCAATGAGGGGAAGGTACAATGAGCAGTTCTTC	CASSSMRGRYNEQFF
TRBV20-1	NA	13	NA	TRBJ2-1	TGCAGTGCTAGAGGTAAAGAGAGAGGTGAGCAGTTCTTC	CSARGKERGEQFF
TRBV7-3	once	14	NA	TRBJ2-1	TGTGCCAGCAGCTTAACGGTGAGGGATAATGAGCAGTTCTTC	CASSLTVRDNEQFF
TRBV11-1	once	11	NA	TRBJ2-1	TGTGCCAGCAGCTTTGGGGAGACCCAGTTCTTC	CASSFGETQFF
TRBV12-3/TRBV12-4	NA	14	TRBD1	TRBJ2-2	TGTGCCAGCAGTTTCACAGGGGACACCGGGGAGCTGTTTTTT	CASSFTGDTGELFF
TRBV15	NA	14	NA	TRBJ2-3	TGTGCCACCAGCAGGGATCCCGGGCAGGATACGCAGTATTTT	CATSRDPGQDTQYF
TRBV20-1	NA	15	TRBD2	TRBJ2-1	TGCAGTGCTGAGGCCGGGACTAGCGACTACAATGAGCAGTTCTTC	CSAEAGTSDYNEQFF
TRBV5-1	NA	15	TRBD2	TRBJ2-7	TGCGCCAGCAGCTCTGGGACTAGCGGGCGGTACGAGCAGTACTTC	CASSSGTSGRYEQYF
TRBV4-1	NA	14	NA	TRBJ1-5	TGCGCCAGCAGCCAAGATCCCGTTGGCCAGCCCCAGCATTTT	CASSQDPVGQPQHF
TRBV6-5	once	14	TRBD1	TRBJ2-1	TGTGCCAGCAGTAGACAGGGGGCAGGGAATGAGCAGTTCTTC	CASSRQGAGNEQFF
TRBV28	NA	22	TRBD2	TRBJ2-7	TGTGCCAGCAGTACCGCCCGGACAGGCAAAAACGATAAGCGGGAGGGACCATACGAGCAGTACTTC	CASSTARTGKNDKREGPYEQYF
TRBV20-1	NA	13	NA	TRBJ2-3	TGCAGTGCTAGGTTAGCGGCCTCCCCCAGGCAGTATTTT	CSARLAASPRQYF
TRBV10-3	NA	13	NA	TRBJ2-5	TGTGCCATCAGTGAGTCACAGTTGGAGACCCAGTACTTC	CAISESQLETQYF
TRBV4-1	NA	16	NA	TRBJ2-7	TGCGCCAGCAGCCAAGTACACTCTTTGGGCTCCTACGAGCAGTACTTC	CASSQVHSLGSYEQYF
TRBV29-1	NA	17	TRBD2	TRBJ2-1	TGCAGCACGAGGGAGGGTACCGGGGGTTTCCTCTACAATGAGCAGTTCTTC	CSTREGTGGFLYNEQFF
TRBV12-3/TRBV12-4	NA	15	TRBD2	TRBJ2-5	TGTGCCAGCAGCTCGCTAGCGGGGACCCAAGAGACCCAGTACTTC	CASSSLAGTQETQYF
TRBV11-3	NA	15	TRBD1	TRBJ2-1	TGTGCCAGCAGCACCCGGACAGGGGGCGGTGATGAGCAGTTCTTC	CASSTRTGGGDEQFF
TRBV7-3	NA	13	NA	TRBJ1-1	TGTGCCAGCAGCTTAACCTCGGACACTGAAGCTTTCTTT	CASSLTSDTEAFF
TRBV29-1	NA	15	TRBD1	TRBJ2-5	TGCAGCGTTGGGGTATCCGACAGGGGGCAGGGGACCCAGTACTTC	CSVGVSDRGQGTQYF